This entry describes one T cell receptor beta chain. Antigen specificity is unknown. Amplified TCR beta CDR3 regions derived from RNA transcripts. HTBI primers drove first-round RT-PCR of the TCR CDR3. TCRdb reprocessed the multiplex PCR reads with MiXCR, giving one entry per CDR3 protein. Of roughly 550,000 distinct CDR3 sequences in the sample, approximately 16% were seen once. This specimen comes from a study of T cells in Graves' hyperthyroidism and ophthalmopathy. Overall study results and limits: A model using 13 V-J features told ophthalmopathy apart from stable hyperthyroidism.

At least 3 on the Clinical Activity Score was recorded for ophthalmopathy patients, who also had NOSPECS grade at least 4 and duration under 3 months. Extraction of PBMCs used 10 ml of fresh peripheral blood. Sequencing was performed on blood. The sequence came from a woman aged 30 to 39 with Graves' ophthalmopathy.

The CDR3 DNA is TGTGCCAGCAGTTACTCTGGGGGGGGCACAGATACGCAGTATTTT. Translation: CASSYSGGGTDTQYF. The chain employs TRBV6-2 or TRBV6-3 and TRBJ2-3; 7 nucleotides line up with TRBD2. This CDR3 comprises 15 residues. V shed 0 bases, J shed 1 base, and the junction held 1 base outside the gene matches. The V gene's germline CDR1 is MNHEY and CDR2 SVGEGT.